This T cell receptor beta chain is drawn from a study of OX40 agonist ivuxolimab in advanced cancers. Study at large: Patients enrolled in dose escalation were diagnosed with hepatocellular carcinoma, melanoma, renal cell or head and neck cancer.

The table came from immunoSEQ multiplex PCR; TCRdb's copy has only in-frame clones and leaves some out. This table holds about 50,000 clones, over 60% found once. This clone was seen once. The target antigen is unknown. Looked up from germline, CDR1 is LNHNV and CDR2 is YYDKDF (reference sequence). This CDR3 contains 12 residues. The V end lost 2 bases, the J end lost 2 bases, and 3 bases lay between the germline ends. Patients with a history of autoimmune disease or on systemic immunosuppression were excluded. General observations from the study: Low clonal expansion, among the lowest seen, marked partial responders at 0.1-3.0 mg/kg. Clonal expansion by week 6 occurred in CD4+ and CD8+ blood T cells (at 0.1 to 3.0 mg/kg).

The material sequenced was CD4+ or CD8+ T cells sorted from blood, taken in a trial of the OX40 agonist ivuxolimab. This TCR derives from an adult with an advanced solid tumor such as melanoma, head and neck, liver or kidney cancer. J is TRBJ1-2 and V is TRBV15; D call uncertain. The DNA for the CDR3 is TGTGCCACCAGCAGACAGAACTATGGCTACACCTTC. This translates into CATSRQNYGYTF.